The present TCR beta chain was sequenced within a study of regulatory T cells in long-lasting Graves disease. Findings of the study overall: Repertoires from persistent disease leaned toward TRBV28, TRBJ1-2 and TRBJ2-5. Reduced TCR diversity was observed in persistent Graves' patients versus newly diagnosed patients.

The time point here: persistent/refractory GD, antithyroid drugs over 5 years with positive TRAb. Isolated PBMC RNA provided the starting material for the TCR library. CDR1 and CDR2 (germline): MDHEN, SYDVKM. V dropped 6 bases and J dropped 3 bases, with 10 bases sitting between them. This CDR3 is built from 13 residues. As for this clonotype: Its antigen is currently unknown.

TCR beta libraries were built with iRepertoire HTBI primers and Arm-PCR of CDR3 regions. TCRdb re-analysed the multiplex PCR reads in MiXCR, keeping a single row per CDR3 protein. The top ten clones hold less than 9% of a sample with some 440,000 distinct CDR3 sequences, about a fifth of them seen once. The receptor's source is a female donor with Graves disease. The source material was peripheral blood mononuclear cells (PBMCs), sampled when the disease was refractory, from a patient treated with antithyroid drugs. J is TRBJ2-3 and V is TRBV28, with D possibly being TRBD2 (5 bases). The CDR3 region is CASRASGTDTQYF. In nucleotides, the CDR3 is TGTGCCAGCAGAGCCTCGGGGACAGATACGCAGTATTTT. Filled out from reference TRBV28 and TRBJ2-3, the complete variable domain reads DVKVTQSSRYLVKRTGEKVFLECVQDMDHENMFWYRQDPGLGLRLIYFSYDVKMKEKGDIPEGYSVSREKKERFSLILESASTNQTSMYLCASRASGTDTQYFGPGTRLTVL.